A single sample is the source of the 27 T cell receptor beta chains below, sequenced in a study of T cell responses to AZD1222 COVID-19 vaccine. Data came from immunoSEQ multiplex PCR; TCRdb stores just in-frame clones and leaves some out. The sample contains some 150,000 clones, 87% of which appear only once. Sequences were derived from peripheral blood, sampled 28 days after the second AZD1222 dose. Receptor source: an adult who received the AZD1222 COVID-19 vaccine.

V usage is TRBV7-8 and J usage is TRBJ2-2, with D possibly matching TRBD2 (6 bases). The germline CDR1 and CDR2 sequences are SGHVS and FQNEAQ. The CDR3 sequence is 16 residues long. Trimming pared 3 bases from V and 3 bases from J, leaving 14 bases between. The CDR3: CASSFGAGPYTGELFF. CDR3 DNA sequence: TGTGCCAGCAGCTTCGGCGCGGGGCCGTACACCGGGGAGCTGTTTTTT.

The genes are TRBV2 and TRBJ1-2; 8 nucleotides agree with TRBD1. This CDR3 is 14 amino acids long. The junction had 10 bases not matched to a gene; V was cut back by 5 bases and J by 8 bases. Germline CDR1 SNHLY, CDR2 FYNNEI. CDR3 in DNA: TGTGCCAGCAGTTCCCGGACAGGGAATTCGGGCTACACCTTC. This translates into CASSSRTGNSGYTF.

The chain joins TRBV5-6 to TRBJ2-1, with 8 bases matching TRBD2. The length of the CDR3 is 14 residues. The V and J ends lost 5 bases and 9 bases, in that order; junction bases with no gene match: 10. Germline V gives CDR1 SGHDT, CDR2 YYEEEE. CDR3 sequence: CASSSLASGGEQFF. In DNA form, the CDR3 reads TGTGCCAGCAGTTCGCTAGCGAGCGGGGGTGAGCAGTTCTTC.

The rearrangement links TRBV5-6 to TRBJ1-1, with 8 nucleotides matching TRBD1. Germline CDR1 reads SGHDT; CDR2 reads YYEEEE. Trimming removed 0 bases from V and 1 base from J; junction bases left unmatched: 11. This CDR3 contains 18 residues. CDR3 loop: CASSLGPGGYAPNTEAFF. CDR3 coding DNA: TGTGCCAGCAGCTTGGGGCCAGGGGGCTATGCCCCGAACACTGAAGCTTTCTTT.

The chain recombines TRBV6-1 with TRBJ2-1; D is perhaps TRBD1 or TRBD2 (5 bases each). Trimming removed 2 bases from V and 4 bases from J, with 12 bases in between. Germline V gene lookup returns CDR1 MNHNS and CDR2 SASEGT. CDR3 length: 15 residues. CDR3 in amino acids: CASSERWDPYNEQFF. The CDR3 nucleotides are TGTGCCAGCAGTGAAAGGTGGGACCCTTACAATGAGCAGTTCTTC.

The chain has TRBV5-1 and TRBJ1-1, with 10 bases identical to TRBD1. Trimming cost V 7 bases and J 7 bases; bases outside gene matches: 28. Germline values: CDR1 SGHRS, CDR2 YFSETQ. The CDR3 length is 20 residues. Here the CDR3 DNA reads TGCGCCAGCGCCTCCCAGCCAGCGGGAGGAGGACAGGGGGTAAAAGGTGAAGCTTTCTTT. It specifies CASASQPAGGGQGVKGEAFF.

The table lists this clone with many counts. This rearrangement joins TRBV7-9 to TRBJ2-7, with 9 bases aligning to TRBD1. Germline V lookup: CDR1 SEHNR, CDR2 FQNEAQ (reference sequence). CDR3 size: 17 residues. The J segment lost 6 bases and the V segment lost 4 bases, leaving 16 bases of the junction unmatched. This CDR3 reads CASSSHDDRGMRSEQYF. The CDR3 nucleotides read TGTGCCAGCAGCTCCCATGACGACAGGGGGATGAGGAGCGAGCAGTACTTC. Complete variable domain (other parts from reference TRBV7-9 and TRBJ2-7): DTGVSQNPRHKITKRGQNVTFRCDPISEHNRLYWYRQTLGQGPEFLTYFQNEAQLEKSRLLSDRFSAERPKGSFSTLEIQRTEQGDSAMYLCASSSHDDRGMRSEQYFGPGTRLTVT.

The chain uses TRBV28 and TRBJ2-5; D gene ambiguous. Germline CDR1 is MDHEN and CDR2 is SYDVKM. V was trimmed by 5 bases and J by 4 bases, leaving 2 bases between them. CDR3 length: 10 residues. This CDR3 is CASSPETQYF. The CDR3 coding sequence is TGTGCCAGCAGTCCAGAGACCCAGTACTTC.

The CDR3 protein is CASSSMGEQYF. CDR3 DNA sequence: TGTGCCAGCTCGAGCATGGGCGAGCAGTACTTC. The V and J genes are TRBV18 and TRBJ2-7; no firm D call. The germline V gene has CDR1 KGHSH and CDR2 LQKENI. Trimming took 6 bases from V and 6 from J, leaving 9 bases between them. There are 11 residues in the CDR3.

The sample holds a few counts of this clone. Other DNA sequences in this sample translate to the same CDR3. The chain recombines TRBV7-3 with TRBJ1-6, with TRBD1 matching over 7 bases. With V trimmed by 8 bases and J by 9 bases, 10 bases remained unmatched. Germline V CDR1 and CDR2: SGHTA, FQGTGA. This CDR3 comprises 14 residues. This CDR3 is CASSYRGRGSPLHF. DNA for the CDR3: TGTGCCAGCTCCTACAGGGGCCGGGGTTCACCCCTCCACTTT.

CDR3 DNA: TGTGCCAGCAGTGTCTCTGGGGCCAACGTCCTGACTTTC. Residues: CASSVSGANVLTF. V and J are TRBV27 and TRBJ2-6, with no clear D. Germline lookup yields CDR1 MNHEY and CDR2 SMNVEV (reference sequence). V was clipped by 5 bases and J by 0 bases, with 2 bases between them. CDR3 length: 13 residues.

The chain employs TRBV6-5 and TRBJ1-2; D unresolved. This CDR3 contains 14 residues. V lost 3 bases and J lost 7, with 15 bases in between. Germline CDR1 is MNHEY and CDR2 is SVGAGI. CDR3: CASSYTSKLSGYTF. The DNA for the CDR3 is TGTGCCAGCAGTTATACGTCCAAATTGAGTGGCTACACCTTC.

CDR3 sequence (DNA): TGTGCCAGCTCACCACCTAGCGGGAACAAAAACATTCAGTACTTC. This translates into CASSPPSGNKNIQYF. The V and J genes are TRBV18 and TRBJ2-4; 8 positions agree with TRBD2. J was trimmed by 3 bases and V by 0 bases; bases with no gene match: 1. The CDR3 consists of 15 residues. Germline-derived CDR1 and CDR2 are KGHSH and LQKENI. The full variable domain, completed using reference TRBV18 and TRBJ2-4, is NAGVMQNPRHLVRRRGQEARLRCSPMKGHSHVYWYRQLPEEGLKFMVYLQKENIIDESGMPKERFSAEFPKEGPSILRIQQVVRGDSAAYFCASSPPSGNKNIQYFGAGTRLSVL.

This chain links TRBV9 with TRBJ2-7; 12 nucleotides line up with TRBD2. This CDR3 comprises 15 residues. V trimming: 4 bases; J trimming: 7 bases; junction bases outside the gene matches: 9. In germline, CDR1 is SGDLS, CDR2 YYNGEE. CDR3 sequence reads: CASSPRLAGVQEQYF. In DNA form, the CDR3 reads TGTGCCAGCAGCCCGCGACTAGCGGGAGTTCAGGAGCAGTACTTC.

A single count supports this clone. The chain has TRBV24-1 and TRBJ2-1; D may be TRBD1 (6 bases). The CDR3 extends over 15 amino acids. V gave up 4 bases and J gave up 4 bases, with 13 bases separating them. Looked up from germline, CDR1 is KGHDR and CDR2 is SFDVKD. The DNA for the CDR3 is TGTGCCACCAGTGACTCCGGGACATATTACAATGAGCAGTTCTTC. Its translation is CATSDSGTYYNEQFF.

The chain carries TRBV5-5 and TRBJ2-2; 12 bases map to TRBD2. Trimming at V came to 1 base and at J to 4 bases, leaving 8 bases not matched to a gene. The CDR3 consists of 18 residues. Germline CDR1 and CDR2: SGHKS and YYEKEE (reference sequence). The DNA for the CDR3 is TGTGCCAGCAGCTTGCGCCTAGCGGGAGGGCCGGGCACCGGGGAGCTGTTTTTT. Its translation is CASSLRLAGGPGTGELFF.

The V call is TRBV4-2, the J call TRBJ2-7, with D hard to call. V was shortened by 0 bases and J by 2 bases, with 14 bases between the two germline ends. The CDR3 spans 16 residues. CDR1 LGHNA and CDR2 YNFKEQ come from the germline V gene. In DNA form, the CDR3 reads TGTGCCAGCAGCCAAGAAGTTTCGAACCGCCCCTACGAGCAGTACTTC. Translating it yields CASSQEVSNRPYEQYF.

The gene calls are TRBV3-1 (or the pseudogene TRBV3-2) and TRBJ2-3; 10 nucleotides agree with TRBD2. V gave up 1 base and J gave up 3 bases; unmatched junction bases: 1. The CDR3 has 15 residues. Germline-derived CDR1 and CDR2 are LGHDT and YNNKEL (reference sequence). In DNA form, the CDR3 reads TGTGCCAGCAGCCAAGTGGGACTAGCGACAGATACGCAGTATTTT. Translation: CASSQVGLATDTQYF.

The chain has TRBV5-6 and TRBJ2-5, with a possible D match to TRBD1 (6 bases). V dropped 5 bases and J dropped 5 bases, with 22 bases sitting between them. Germline CDR1 and CDR2: SGHDT and YYEEEE. This CDR3 has 16 amino acids. CDR3 bases: TGTGCCAGCAGGTTGTCTTCCAGGGGCCCGAGGGAGACCCAGTACTTC. The encoded protein is CASRLSSRGPRETQYF.

The rearrangement uses TRBV6-5 and TRBJ2-3; tentative D call: TRBD2 (6 bases). The CDR3 covers 12 residues. Germline V gene lookup returns CDR1 MNHEY and CDR2 SVGAGI. V was clipped by 8 bases and J by 3 bases, with 9 bases between them. The DNA of the CDR3 is TGTGCCAGCCGGGACTCTACAGATACGCAGTATTTT. It translates to CASRDSTDTQYF.

The rearrangement joins TRBV6-4 to TRBJ1-2; weak D call: TRBD1 (6 bases). This CDR3 comprises 16 residues. The germline V and J ends were trimmed by 2 bases and 9 bases, with 22 bases remaining between them. Per germline, CDR1 MRHNA and CDR2 SNTAGT. The CDR3 sequence: CASSDRVGHLVGCYTF. CDR3 nucleotides: TGTGCCAGCAGTGACCGGGTGGGACACTTGGTCGGGTGCTACACCTTC.

This clone was counted a single time. The chain is built from TRBV6-5 and TRBJ2-7, with a possible D match to TRBD2 (6 bases). V dropped 7 bases and J dropped 6 bases, with 16 bases sitting between them. This CDR3 comprises 13 residues. Germline assignment: CDR1 MNHEY and CDR2 SVGAGI. In DNA, the CDR3 is TGTGCCAGCAAGTCGGGGGTTCTAGGCGAGCAGTACTTC. Amino acids: CASKSGVLGEQYF.

This chain connects TRBV12-3 or TRBV12-4 to TRBJ2-5, with TRBD1 matching over 7 bases. The V gene end was trimmed by 8 bases and the J gene end by 1 base; junction bases not matched to a gene: 1. This CDR3 is 12 amino acids long. The CDR3 region is CASRDSQETQYF. The CDR3 DNA reads TGTGCCAGCCGGGACAGCCAAGAGACCCAGTACTTC.

V gene TRBV6-5 combines with J gene TRBJ1-2; D is possibly TRBD1 (6 bases). CDR1 and CDR2 from the germline V gene are MNHEY and SVGAGI. Trimming stripped 7 bases from V and 8 bases from J, with 17 bases between. This CDR3 has 13 residues. The CDR3, as DNA: TGTGCCAGCATTGCACAGGGAGCTGGCGGCTACACCTTC. Translation: CASIAQGAGGYTF.

The genes are TRBV9 and TRBJ2-1; D possibly corresponds to TRBD2 (6 bases). In germline, CDR1 is SGDLS, CDR2 YYNGEE. V was cut by 0 bases and J by 3 bases, with 10 bases left in between. The CDR3 runs to 15 residues. The CDR3 nucleotides are TGTGCCAGCAGCGTAGACTTAGCGGTCTACAATGAGCAGTTCTTC. Its protein is CASSVDLAVYNEQFF.

The chain links TRBV29-1 to TRBJ2-2; D call uncertain. The V end was cut by 6 bases, the J end by 2 bases, with 16 bases between. This CDR3 spans 15 amino acids. The germline V gene encodes CDR1 SQVTM and CDR2 ANQGSEA. CDR3 nucleotides: TGCAGCGTCCCCGGTGGCAGTCTTAACACCGGGGAGCTGTTTTTT. Amino acid sequence: CSVPGGSLNTGELFF.

This chain connects TRBV5-1 to TRBJ1-2, with no clear D. Looked up from germline, CDR1 is SGHRS and CDR2 is YFSETQ. V shed 2 bases and J shed 2 bases, with 13 bases lying between them. The CDR3 has 15 amino acids. This CDR3 is CASSLGGSQNYGYTF. Here the CDR3 DNA reads TGCGCCAGCAGCTTAGGCGGCAGCCAGAACTATGGCTACACCTTC.